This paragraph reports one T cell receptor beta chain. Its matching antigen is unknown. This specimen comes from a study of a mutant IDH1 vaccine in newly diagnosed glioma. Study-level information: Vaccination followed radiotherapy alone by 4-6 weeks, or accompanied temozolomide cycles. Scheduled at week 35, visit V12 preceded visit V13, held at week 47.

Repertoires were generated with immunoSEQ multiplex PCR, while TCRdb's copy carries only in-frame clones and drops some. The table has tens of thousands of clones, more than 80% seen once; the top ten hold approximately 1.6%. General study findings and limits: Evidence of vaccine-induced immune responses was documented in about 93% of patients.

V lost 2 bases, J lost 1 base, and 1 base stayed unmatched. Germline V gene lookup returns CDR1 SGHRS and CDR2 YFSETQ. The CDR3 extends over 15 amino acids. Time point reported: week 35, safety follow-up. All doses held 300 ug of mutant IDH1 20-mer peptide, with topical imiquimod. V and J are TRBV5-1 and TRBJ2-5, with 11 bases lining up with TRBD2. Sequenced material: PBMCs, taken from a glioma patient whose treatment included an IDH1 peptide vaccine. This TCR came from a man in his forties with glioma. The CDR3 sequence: CASSLTSGGQETQYF. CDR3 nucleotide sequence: TGCGCCAGCAGCTTAACTAGCGGGGGCCAAGAGACCCAGTACTTC.